This T cell receptor beta chain is from a study of T-cell reconstitution after alpha-beta-depleted transplantation in children. Study-level findings and limits: By about two months after transplant, alpha-beta T cells reportedly arose from several hundred graft clones that had expanded. The high TCRbeta diversity at day 60 in some patients came from surviving recipient T cells and thymic progenitors. Newly produced T cells mostly accounted for T-cell counts and diversity one year post-transplant.

A TCRbeta library incorporating unique molecular identifiers was prepared. TCRdb redid the calling of the PCR reads with MiXCR, one entry per CDR3 protein. The table records about 110,000 distinct CDR3 sequences, almost 6.5% of them present only once. This clonotype has ten or more counts. Its target is not known. Trimming removed 8 bases at V and 0 bases at J, with 26 bases between. There are 18 residues in the CDR3. Germline-derived CDR1 and CDR2 are MDHEN and SYDVKM. The material was PBMCs, mostly from graft donor cells, obtained 360 days after TCRalphabeta/CD19-depleted stem cell transplant. The rearrangement joins TRBV28 to TRBJ2-7; D possibly matches TRBD1 or TRBD2 (5 bases each). The sequence was obtained from a male patient aged 2-10 years who had a stem cell transplant for acute lymphoblastic leukemia, so the T cells may come from the graft donor. CDR3 residues: CASEGFVKGLGVSYEQYF. The CDR3 DNA reads TGTGCCAGCGAGGGTTTTGTAAAGGGATTAGGGGTCTCCTACGAGCAGTACTTC. The whole variable domain, filled in from reference TRBV28 and TRBJ2-7, reads DVKVTQSSRYLVKRTGEKVFLECVQDMDHENMFWYRQDPGLGLRLIYFSYDVKMKEKGDIPEGYSVSREKKERFSLILESASTNQTSMYLCASEGFVKGLGVSYEQYFGPGTRLTVT.